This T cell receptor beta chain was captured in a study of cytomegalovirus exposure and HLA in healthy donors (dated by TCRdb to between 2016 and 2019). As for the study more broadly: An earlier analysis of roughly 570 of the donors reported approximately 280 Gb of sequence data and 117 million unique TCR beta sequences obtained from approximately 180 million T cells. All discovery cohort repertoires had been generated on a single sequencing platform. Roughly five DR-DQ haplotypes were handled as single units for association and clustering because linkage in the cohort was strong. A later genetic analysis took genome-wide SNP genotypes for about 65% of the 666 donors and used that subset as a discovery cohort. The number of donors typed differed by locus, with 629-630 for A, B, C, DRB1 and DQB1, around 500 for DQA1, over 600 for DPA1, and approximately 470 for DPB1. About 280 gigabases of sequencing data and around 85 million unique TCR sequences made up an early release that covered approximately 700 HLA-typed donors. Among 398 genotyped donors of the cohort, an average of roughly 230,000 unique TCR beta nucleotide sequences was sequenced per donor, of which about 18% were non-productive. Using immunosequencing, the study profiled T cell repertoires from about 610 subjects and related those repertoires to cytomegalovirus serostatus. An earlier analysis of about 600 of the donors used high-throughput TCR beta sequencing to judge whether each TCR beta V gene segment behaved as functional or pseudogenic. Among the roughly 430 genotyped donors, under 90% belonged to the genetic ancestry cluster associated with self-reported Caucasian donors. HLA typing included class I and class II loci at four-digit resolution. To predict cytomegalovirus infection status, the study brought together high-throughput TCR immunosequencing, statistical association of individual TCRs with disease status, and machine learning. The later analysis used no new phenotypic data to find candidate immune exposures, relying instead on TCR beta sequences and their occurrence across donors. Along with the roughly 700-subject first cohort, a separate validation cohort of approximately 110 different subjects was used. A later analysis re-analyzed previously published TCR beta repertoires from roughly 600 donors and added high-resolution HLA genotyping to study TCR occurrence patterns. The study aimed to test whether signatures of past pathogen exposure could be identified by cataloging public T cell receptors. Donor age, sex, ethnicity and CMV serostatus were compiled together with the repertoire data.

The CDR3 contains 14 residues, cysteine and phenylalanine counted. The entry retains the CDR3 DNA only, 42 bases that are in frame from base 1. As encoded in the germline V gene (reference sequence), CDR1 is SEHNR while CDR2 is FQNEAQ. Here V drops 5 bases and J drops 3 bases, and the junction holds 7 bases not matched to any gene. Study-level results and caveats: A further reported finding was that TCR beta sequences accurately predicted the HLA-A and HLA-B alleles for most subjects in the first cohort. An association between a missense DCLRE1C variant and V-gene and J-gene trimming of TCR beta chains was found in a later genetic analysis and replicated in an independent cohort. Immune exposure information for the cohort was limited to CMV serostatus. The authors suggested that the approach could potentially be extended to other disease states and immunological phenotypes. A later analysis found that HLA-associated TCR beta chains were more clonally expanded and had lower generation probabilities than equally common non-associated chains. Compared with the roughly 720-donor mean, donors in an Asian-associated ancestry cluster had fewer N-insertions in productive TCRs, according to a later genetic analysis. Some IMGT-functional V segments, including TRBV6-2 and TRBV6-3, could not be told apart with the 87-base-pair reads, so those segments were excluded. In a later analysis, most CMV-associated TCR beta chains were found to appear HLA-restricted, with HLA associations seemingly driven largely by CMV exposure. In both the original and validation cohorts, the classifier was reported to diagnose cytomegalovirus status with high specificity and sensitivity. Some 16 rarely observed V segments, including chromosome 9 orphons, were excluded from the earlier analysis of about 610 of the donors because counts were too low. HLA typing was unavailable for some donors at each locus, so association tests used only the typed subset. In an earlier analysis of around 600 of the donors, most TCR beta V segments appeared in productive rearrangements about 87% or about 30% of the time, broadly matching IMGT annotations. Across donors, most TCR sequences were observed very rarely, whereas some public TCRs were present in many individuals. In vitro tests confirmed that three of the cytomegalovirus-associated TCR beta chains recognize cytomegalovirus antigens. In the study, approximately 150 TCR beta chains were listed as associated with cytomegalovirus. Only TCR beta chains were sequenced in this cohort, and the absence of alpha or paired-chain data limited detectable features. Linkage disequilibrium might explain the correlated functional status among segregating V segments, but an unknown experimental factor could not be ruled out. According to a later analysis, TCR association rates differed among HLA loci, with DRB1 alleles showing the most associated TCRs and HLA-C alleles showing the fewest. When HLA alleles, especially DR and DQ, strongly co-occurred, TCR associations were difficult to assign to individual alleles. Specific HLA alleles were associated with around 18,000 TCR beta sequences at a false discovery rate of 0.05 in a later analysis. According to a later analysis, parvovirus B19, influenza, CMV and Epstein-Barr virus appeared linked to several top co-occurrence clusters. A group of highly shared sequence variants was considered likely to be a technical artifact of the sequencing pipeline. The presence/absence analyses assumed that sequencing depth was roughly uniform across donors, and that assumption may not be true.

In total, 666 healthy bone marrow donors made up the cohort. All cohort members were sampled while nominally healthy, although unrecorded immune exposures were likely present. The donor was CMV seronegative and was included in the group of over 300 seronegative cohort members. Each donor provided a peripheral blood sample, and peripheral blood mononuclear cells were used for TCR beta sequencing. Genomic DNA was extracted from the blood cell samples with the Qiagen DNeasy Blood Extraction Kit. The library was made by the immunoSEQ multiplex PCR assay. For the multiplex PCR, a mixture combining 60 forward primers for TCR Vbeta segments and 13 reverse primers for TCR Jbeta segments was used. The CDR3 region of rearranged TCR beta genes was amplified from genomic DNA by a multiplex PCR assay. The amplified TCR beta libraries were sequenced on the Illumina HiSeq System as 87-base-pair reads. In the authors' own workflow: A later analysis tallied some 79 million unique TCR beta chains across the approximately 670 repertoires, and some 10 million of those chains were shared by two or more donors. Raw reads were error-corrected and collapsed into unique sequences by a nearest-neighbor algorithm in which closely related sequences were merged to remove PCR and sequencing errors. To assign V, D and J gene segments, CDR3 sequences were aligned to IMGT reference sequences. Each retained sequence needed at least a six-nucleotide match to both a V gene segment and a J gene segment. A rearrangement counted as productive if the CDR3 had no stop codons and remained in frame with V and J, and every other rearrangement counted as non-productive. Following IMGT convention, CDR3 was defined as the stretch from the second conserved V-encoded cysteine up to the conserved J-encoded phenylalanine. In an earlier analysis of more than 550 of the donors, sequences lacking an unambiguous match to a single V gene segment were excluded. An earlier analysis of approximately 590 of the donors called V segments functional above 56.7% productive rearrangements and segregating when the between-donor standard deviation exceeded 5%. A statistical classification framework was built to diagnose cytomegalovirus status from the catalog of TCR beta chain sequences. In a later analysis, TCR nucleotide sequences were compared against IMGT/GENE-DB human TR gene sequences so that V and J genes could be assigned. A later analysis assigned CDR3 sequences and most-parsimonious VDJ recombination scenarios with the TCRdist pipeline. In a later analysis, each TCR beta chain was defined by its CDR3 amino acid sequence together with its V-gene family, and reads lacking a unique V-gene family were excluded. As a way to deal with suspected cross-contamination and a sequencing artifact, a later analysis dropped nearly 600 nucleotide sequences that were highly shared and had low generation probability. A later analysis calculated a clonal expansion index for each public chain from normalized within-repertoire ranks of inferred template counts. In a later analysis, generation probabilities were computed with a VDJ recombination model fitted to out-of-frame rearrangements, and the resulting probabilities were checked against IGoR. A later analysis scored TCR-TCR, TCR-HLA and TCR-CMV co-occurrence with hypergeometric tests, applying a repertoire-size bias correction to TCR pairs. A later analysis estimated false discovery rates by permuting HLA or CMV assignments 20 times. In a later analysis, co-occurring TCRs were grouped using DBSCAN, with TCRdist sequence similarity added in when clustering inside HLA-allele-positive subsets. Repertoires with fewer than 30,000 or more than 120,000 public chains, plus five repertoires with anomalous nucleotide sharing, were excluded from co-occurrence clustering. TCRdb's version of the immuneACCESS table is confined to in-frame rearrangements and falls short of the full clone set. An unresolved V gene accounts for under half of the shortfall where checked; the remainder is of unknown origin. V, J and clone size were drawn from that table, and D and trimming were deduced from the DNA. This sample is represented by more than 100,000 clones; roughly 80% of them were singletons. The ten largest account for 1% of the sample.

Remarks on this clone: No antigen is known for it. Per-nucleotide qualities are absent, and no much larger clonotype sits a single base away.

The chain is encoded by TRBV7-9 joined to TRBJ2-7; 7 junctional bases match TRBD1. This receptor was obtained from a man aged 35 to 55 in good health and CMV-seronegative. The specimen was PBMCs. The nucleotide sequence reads TGTGCCAGCAGCCCAACCGGGACAGACTACGAGCAGTACTTC. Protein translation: CASSPTGTDYEQYF.